The 29 T cell receptor beta chains in this list originate from one sample, sequenced in a study of cytomegalovirus exposure and HLA in healthy donors. The PCR was carried out with 60 Vbeta primers and 13 Jbeta primers. Measured with immunoSEQ multiplex PCR; TCRdb has only the in-frame clones, and not every one. This sample has more than 95,000 clones, with roughly 75% found just once. The material sequenced was PBMCs. All receptors come from a woman aged 40 to 50 in good health and CMV-seronegative.

This chain uses TRBV5-4 with TRBJ2-1; unclear D gene. Looked up from germline, CDR1 is SGHNT and CDR2 is YYREEE (reference sequence). Trimming removed 3 bases at V and 5 bases at J, with 12 bases between. This CDR3 is 14 amino acids long. Here the CDR3 DNA reads TGTGCCAGCAGCTCGCCAGGATCAAACAATGAGCAGTTCTTC. Its protein product is CASSSPGSNNEQFF. The whole variable domain, filled in from reference TRBV5-4 and TRBJ2-1, reads ETGVTQSPTHLIKTRGQQVTLRCSSQSGHNTVSWYQQALGQGPQFIFQYYREEENGRGNFPPRFSGLQFPNYSSELNVNALELDDSALYLCASSSPGSNNEQFFGPGTRLTVL.

The V call is TRBV19, the J call TRBJ1-1, with a possible D match to TRBD1 (5 bases). Germline V CDR1 and CDR2: LNHDA, SQIVND (reference sequence). Trimming stripped 3 bases from V and 7 bases from J, with 9 bases between. This CDR3 region has 12 residues. The CDR3 sequence is CASSIGHLEAFF. Written as DNA, the CDR3 is TGTGCCAGTAGTATTGGACACCTTGAAGCTTTCTTT.

The CDR3 sequence: CASSGFQGAAEAFF. The CDR3 DNA reads as TGTGCCAGCAGTGGATTTCAGGGCGCAGCTGAAGCTTTCTTT. The chain couples TRBV2 to TRBJ1-1, with a tentative D call TRBD1 (5 bases). Germline CDR1 and CDR2: SNHLY and FYNNEI. The CDR3 has 14 residues. V was shortened by 4 bases and J by 6 bases, with 15 bases between the two germline ends.

This clone was observed once. The chain couples TRBV27 to TRBJ2-1, with a weak D call TRBD1 (5 bases). The CDR3 has 14 residues. Trimming cost V 6 bases and J 1 base, with 10 bases left between them. Germline V CDR1 and CDR2: MNHEY, SMNVEV (reference sequence). The CDR3 sequence: CASSRAISYNEQFF. CDR3 nucleotide sequence: TGTGCCAGCAGCAGGGCTATTTCCTACAATGAGCAGTTCTTC.

The rearrangement joins TRBV19 to TRBJ1-1, with TRBD1 as a possible D gene (6 bases). Germline V gene data show CDR1 as LNHDA and CDR2 as SQIVND (reference sequence). The ends were cut back, 2 bases at V and 6 bases at J, with 10 bases in the middle. CDR3 length: 13 residues. CDR3 in amino acids: CASSITSGAEAFF. DNA of the CDR3: TGTGCCAGTAGTATAACCTCAGGGGCTGAAGCTTTCTTT.

The CDR3 reads CSVAWTLPSGANVLTF. CDR3 DNA sequence: TGCAGCGTTGCGTGGACACTACCCTCTGGGGCCAACGTCCTGACTTTC. This chain connects TRBV29-1 to TRBJ2-6; tentative D call: TRBD1 (5 bases). The CDR3 runs to 16 residues. CDR1 is SQVTM and CDR2 is ANQGSEA in the germline V gene. V shed 4 bases and J shed 0 bases, with 13 bases lying between them. Full variable domain (outside the CDR3, taken from reference TRBV29-1 and TRBJ2-6): SAVISQKPSRDICQRGTSLTIQCQVDSQVTMMFWYRQQPGQSLTLIATANQGSEATYESGFVIDKFPISRPNLTFSTLTVSNMSPEDSSIYLCSVAWTLPSGANVLTFGAGSRLTVL.

This clone was seen just once. This rearrangement joins TRBV7-9 to TRBJ1-1; no firm D call. The V gene lost 5 bases and the J gene lost 2 bases, with 18 bases spanning the gap. Germline V gene sequence: CDR1 SEHNR, CDR2 FQNEAQ (reference sequence). The CDR3 consists of 16 residues. DNA of the CDR3: TGTGCCAGCAGCGCCCTAGTGTCGGTACCAAACACTGAAGCTTTCTTT. Protein product: CASSALVSVPNTEAFF.

This chain links TRBV6-1 with TRBJ2-3, with 10 bases fitting TRBD2. CDR3 length: 15 amino acids. With 6 bases clipped from V and 1 base from J, the junction kept 4 bases outside the gene matches. From germline, CDR1 is MNHNS and CDR2 SASEGT. This CDR3 reads CASRRSGRGTDTQYF. CDR3 sequence (DNA): TGTGCCAGCAGGAGGAGCGGGAGGGGCACAGATACGCAGTATTTT.

The chain recombines TRBV7-6 with TRBJ2-3; a possible D gene is TRBD1 (5 bases). CDR3 length equals 16 residues. The ends were cut back, 5 bases at V and 7 bases at J, with 22 bases in the middle. Germline V lookup: CDR1 SGHVS, CDR2 FNYEAQ. CDR3 DNA sequence: TGTGCCAGCAGCCCCACAGGAAGGGTGGCGGCGAATACGCAGTATTTT. It specifies CASSPTGRVAANTQYF.

The CDR3 loop reads CASSLPQGGSYEQYF. In DNA, the CDR3 is TGTGCCAGCAGCTTACCCCAGGGGGGCTCCTACGAGCAGTACTTC. V gene TRBV7-6 combines with J gene TRBJ2-7, with D tentatively TRBD1 (7 bases). V lost 2 bases, J lost 0 bases, and 11 bases lay in between. Germline V gives CDR1 SGHVS, CDR2 FNYEAQ. This CDR3 is 15 amino acids long.

This chain uses TRBV18 with TRBJ2-3, with D perhaps matching TRBD2 (6 bases). V was pared by 6 bases and J by 2 bases, with 9 bases between. CDR1 is KGHSH, CDR2 LQKENI, per germline. The CDR3 length is 13 residues. The CDR3 protein is CASSGTVTDTQYF. DNA for the CDR3: TGTGCCAGCTCCGGGACTGTCACAGATACGCAGTATTTT.

With respect to this clone: One junction end disagrees with the germline gene, perhaps due to a read error. The chain is built from TRBV7-9 and TRBJ2-7; D is perhaps TRBD2 (6 bases). Germline lookup yields CDR1 SEHNR and CDR2 FQNEAQ (reference sequence). This CDR3 contains 13 residues. CDR3 sequence reads: CSSSFAGTYEQYF. CDR3 sequence (DNA): TGTTCCAGCAGCTTTGCGGGGACCTACGAGCAGTACTTC.

The chain joins TRBV6-6 to TRBJ2-3; a possible D gene is TRBD2 (6 bases). This CDR3 comprises 12 residues. The ends were cut back, 6 bases at V and 7 bases at J, with 11 bases in the middle. CDR1 and CDR2 (germline): MNHNY, SVGAGI (reference sequence). CDR3 sequence reads: CASSGGQNTQYF. CDR3 coding DNA: TGTGCCAGCAGCGGGGGTCAAAATACGCAGTATTTT.

The chain links TRBV5-4 to TRBJ2-1; 9 bases fit TRBD2. Germline assignment: CDR1 SGHNT and CDR2 YYREEE (reference sequence). The CDR3 runs to 18 residues. V lost 1 base, J lost 8 bases, and 16 bases stayed unmatched. The CDR3 region is CASSLWGLASRAGDEQFF. CDR3 sequence (DNA): TGTGCCAGCAGCTTGTGGGGACTAGCCTCCAGGGCAGGGGATGAGCAGTTCTTC.

This clone was picked up a small number of times. The chain links TRBV14 to TRBJ2-2; maybe TRBD1 (5 bases). In germline, CDR1 is SGHDN, CDR2 FVKESK. The ends were cut back, 3 bases at V and 3 bases at J, with 14 bases in the middle. This CDR3 has 16 residues. This chain's CDR3 is CASSHGVGVYTGELFF. The CDR3 bases are TGTGCCAGCAGCCACGGAGTAGGGGTTTACACCGGGGAGCTGTTTTTT.

The chain employs TRBV27 and TRBJ2-7, with a weak D call TRBD2 (6 bases). The CDR3 runs to 17 residues. Germline CDR1 MNHEY, CDR2 SMNVEV (reference sequence). Deletions cut 0 bases from V and 3 bases from J, with 18 bases between. Written as DNA, the CDR3 is TGTGCCAGCAGTTTATCCGGAGGGTGGGGAGCGGACTACGAGCAGTACTTC. Protein sequence: CASSLSGGWGADYEQYF.

The chain has TRBV5-1 and TRBJ2-1, with 7 nucleotides matching TRBD2. The germline V gene encodes CDR1 SGHRS and CDR2 YFSETQ. Unmatched junction bases numbered 9, after V lost 9 bases and J lost 0 bases. This CDR3 has 15 residues. The CDR3 DNA reads as TGCGCCATCCAACCGGGGAGGGTCTCCTACAATGAGCAGTTCTTC. Translating it yields CAIQPGRVSYNEQFF.

This chain joins TRBV6-5 and TRBJ2-7; a weak D match, TRBD2 (5 bases). Trimming pared 6 bases from V and 5 bases from J, leaving 20 bases between. CDR3 length equals 15 residues. In germline, CDR1 is MNHEY, CDR2 SVGAGI. Here the CDR3 reads CASRPPTNGVDEQYF. The CDR3 DNA reads TGTGCCAGCAGGCCTCCGACTAACGGAGTAGACGAGCAGTACTTC.

This clone was counted a few times. The chain employs TRBV7-9 and TRBJ2-5, with 10 bases fitting TRBD1. The CDR3 contains 16 residues. The V and J ends lost 5 bases and 3 bases, in that order; junction bases with no gene match: 9. Per the germline V gene, CDR1 is SEHNR and CDR2 is FQNEAQ (reference sequence). In DNA form, the CDR3 reads TGTGCCAGCAGCCCCGAGACAGGGGGCGCGGAAGAGACCCAGTACTTC. The encoded protein is CASSPETGGAEETQYF.

The chain recombines TRBV7-2 with TRBJ1-3; 7 nucleotides agree with TRBD1. This CDR3 contains 19 residues. Per the germline V gene, CDR1 is SGHTA and CDR2 is FQGNSA. The V segment lost 5 bases and the J segment 3 bases; nucleotides outside the gene matches: 19. CDR3 in amino acids: CASSRRWSGGSSRGNTIYF. In nucleotides, the CDR3 is TGTGCCAGCAGCCGACGTTGGTCAGGGGGTTCCTCTCGTGGAAACACCATATATTTT.

The chain is built from TRBV5-6 and TRBJ2-1; unclear D gene. Trimming cost V 4 bases and J 7 bases, with 15 bases left between them. The germline gives CDR1 SGHDT, CDR2 YYEEEE. This CDR3 region has 14 residues. CDR3 protein: CASSAWAVANEQFF. The CDR3 nucleotides read TGTGCCAGCAGCGCCTGGGCAGTCGCTAATGAGCAGTTCTTC. Complete variable domain (other parts from reference TRBV5-6 and TRBJ2-1): DAGVTQSPTHLIKTRGQQVTLRCSPKSGHDTVSWYQQALGQGPQFIFQYYEEEERQRGNFPDRFSGHQFPNYSSELNVNALLLGDSALYLCASSAWAVANEQFFGPGTRLTVL.

The chain is built from TRBV6-1 and TRBJ2-5; 8 bases line up with TRBD1. With 6 bases clipped from V and 5 bases from J, the junction kept 5 bases outside the gene matches. This CDR3 has 13 residues. Germline lookup yields CDR1 MNHNS and CDR2 SASEGT. The CDR3 nucleotides read TGTGCCAGCAGAGACAGGGGTCTGGAGACCCAGTACTTC. Translated: CASRDRGLETQYF.

This chain uses TRBV28 with TRBJ1-1; D unresolved. V dropped 2 bases and J dropped 7 bases, with 8 bases sitting between them. This CDR3 has 12 residues. The germline CDR1 and CDR2 sequences are MDHEN and SYDVKM. CDR3 nucleotide sequence: TGTGCCAGCAGTTTACGACACAGTGAAGCTTTCTTT. It specifies CASSLRHSEAFF.

The gene calls are TRBV19 and TRBJ2-1, with 14 bases lining up with TRBD2. Germline CDR1 and CDR2: LNHDA and SQIVND (reference sequence). The CDR3 has 18 residues. J lost 0 bases, V lost 2 bases, and 3 bases had no gene match. The CDR3 is CASSIRLAGGVSYNEQFF. In nucleotides, the CDR3 is TGTGCCAGTAGTATAAGACTAGCGGGAGGGGTCTCCTACAATGAGCAGTTCTTC.

This clone was counted only a few times. V is TRBV29-1 and J is TRBJ1-2; TRBD1 matches at 7 bases. CDR1 and CDR2 from the germline V gene are SQVTM and ANQGSEA. This CDR3 region has 16 residues. The ends lost 6 bases at V and 4 bases at J; junction bases unmatched: 17. CDR3 sequence (DNA): TGCAGCGTCGAGTCAAGTGGGGGGACAGCTTTCTATGGCTACACCTTC. Protein sequence: CSVESSGGTAFYGYTF. Full variable domain (missing parts from reference TRBV29-1 and TRBJ1-2): SAVISQKPSRDICQRGTSLTIQCQVDSQVTMMFWYRQQPGQSLTLIATANQGSEATYESGFVIDKFPISRPNLTFSTLTVSNMSPEDSSIYLCSVESSGGTAFYGYTFGSGTRLTVV.

This chain uses TRBV9 with TRBJ1-1, with 11 bases that match TRBD1. Per the germline V gene, CDR1 is SGDLS and CDR2 is YYNGEE. J was trimmed by 8 bases and V by 2 bases; bases with no gene match: 5. The length of the CDR3 is 14 residues. The DNA for the CDR3 is TGTGCCAGCAGCGTTGGACAGGGGGCGGGGGAAGCTTTCTTT. Translation gives CASSVGQGAGEAFF.

This sequence joins TRBV9 and TRBJ2-1; 11 bases align to TRBD1. Per germline, CDR1 SGDLS and CDR2 YYNGEE. CDR3 size: 15 residues. With 2 bases clipped from V and 6 bases from J, the junction kept 4 bases outside the gene matches. The CDR3 DNA sequence: TGTGCCAGCAGCGTGGGACAGGGGGGATCCAATGAGCAGTTCTTC. Protein: CASSVGQGGSNEQFF.

V is TRBV19 and J is TRBJ1-5; 7 bases fit TRBD1. CDR3 length: 15 residues. Trimming cost V 3 bases and J 6 bases; bases outside gene matches: 8. Germline V gene data show CDR1 as LNHDA and CDR2 as SQIVND (reference sequence). The CDR3 nucleotides read TGTGCCAGTAGTATCGGTCAGGGGGAAAGTCAGCCCCAGCATTTT. It codes for CASSIGQGESQPQHF.

The CDR3 here is CASSPRGSEQFF. Written as DNA, the CDR3 is TGCGCCAGCAGCCCCCGGGGGAGTGAGCAGTTCTTC. This chain joins TRBV4-1 and TRBJ2-1, with D tentatively TRBD2 (6 bases). V lost 4 bases to trimming and J lost 9 bases, with 10 bases between them. From germline, CDR1 is MGHRA and CDR2 YSYEKL. This CDR3 is built from 12 residues.